The rows below give T cell receptor beta chains drawn from one sample of a study of graft-versus-host responses after intestinal transplantation. Their antigens are not known. Only in-frame clones appear in the TCRdb table, and some are missing; sequencing was by immunoSEQ multiplex PCR. The table has around 120,000 clones, less than 95% seen once. The sample in question was unstimulated CD4+ T cells sorted from spleen or lymph node cells, obtained before intestinal transplant. The origin of the receptors is a human donor who received an intestinal transplant. Each CDR3 is given with its conserved first and last residue. D genes are given only for firm matches. Some rows mark clone size as missing; the rest say once, few, many or name a class of expanded clone.

size: NA
V: TRBV5-1
D: NA
J: TRBJ2-3
CDR3: CASSFSGSTDTQYF
DNA: TGCGCCAGCAGCTTCAGCGGGAGCACAGATACGCAGTATTTT

size: NA
V: TRBV30
D: NA
J: TRBJ1-4
CDR3: CAWSKGANEKLFF
DNA: TGTGCCTGGAGTAAAGGGGCTAATGAAAAACTGTTTTTT

size: few
V: TRBV6-6
D: TRBD2
J: TRBJ2-7
CDR3: CASSYRASGEYEQYF
DNA: TGTGCCAGCAGTTACAGGGCTAGCGGGGAATACGAGCAGTACTTC

size: once
V: TRBV18
D: NA
J: TRBJ2-1
CDR3: CASSPLVSILSSYNEQFF
DNA: TGTGCCAGCTCACCATTGGTGTCTATTTTAAGCTCCTACAATGAGCAGTTCTTC

size: NA
V: TRBV25-1
D: TRBD1
J: TRBJ2-7
CDR3: CASSDYRDRGRYEQYF
DNA: TGTGCCAGCAGTGATTACCGGGACAGGGGACGCTACGAGCAGTACTTC

size: NA
V: TRBV2
D: TRBD2
J: TRBJ2-3
CDR3: CASSERLAGGSDTQYF
DNA: TGTGCCAGCAGTGAGCGACTAGCGGGGGGGTCAGATACGCAGTATTTT

size: NA
V: TRBV25-1
D: TRBD1
J: TRBJ1-1
CDR3: CASSSRGSNTEAFF
DNA: TGTGCCAGCAGTAGCAGGGGGAGTAACACTGAAGCTTTCTTT

size: NA
V: TRBV29-1
D: TRBD1
J: TRBJ1-3
CDR3: CSVGQGVSGNTIYF
DNA: TGCAGCGTTGGACAGGGGGTCTCTGGAAACACCATATATTTT

size: NA
V: TRBV7-9
D: TRBD2
J: TRBJ2-1
CDR3: CASSFGLAFNEQFF
DNA: TGTGCCAGCAGCTTCGGACTAGCGTTTAATGAGCAGTTCTTC

size: NA
V: TRBV6-1
D: NA
J: TRBJ2-1
CDR3: CASSELYVQFF
DNA: TGTGCCAGCAGTGAATTATATGTGCAGTTCTTC

size: NA
V: TRBV10-1
D: TRBD2
J: TRBJ2-1
CDR3: CASQRDYGNEQFF
DNA: TGCGCCAGCCAGAGGGACTATGGGAATGAGCAGTTCTTC

size: NA
V: TRBV7-9
D: TRBD2
J: TRBJ2-1
CDR3: CASSFIGTSVYNEQFF
DNA: TGTGCCAGCAGCTTCATCGGGACTAGCGTTTACAATGAGCAGTTCTTC

size: NA
V: TRBV18
D: NA
J: TRBJ1-2
CDR3: CASSPVNTNYGYTF
DNA: TGTGCCAGCTCACCCGTTAACACTAACTATGGCTACACCTTC

size: NA
V: TRBV5-1
D: TRBD1
J: TRBJ1-1
CDR3: CASSLGGSTYRGGNTEAFF
DNA: TGCGCCAGCAGCTTGGGCGGATCAACTTACAGGGGCGGGAACACTGAAGCTTTCTTT

size: NA
V: TRBV9
D: NA
J: TRBJ2-5
CDR3: CASSEGVVGQETQYF
DNA: TGTGCCAGCAGCGAGGGGGTTGTAGGGCAAGAGACCCAGTACTTC

size: NA
V: TRBV5-1
D: NA
J: TRBJ2-1
CDR3: CASSHRDSSYNEQFF
DNA: TGCGCCAGCAGCCACCGGGACTCATCCTACAATGAGCAGTTCTTC

size: NA
V: TRBV2
D: NA
J: TRBJ1-1
CDR3: CASSELGRGNTEAFF
DNA: TGTGCCAGCAGTGAACTGGGCAGGGGGAACACTGAAGCTTTCTTT

size: NA
V: TRBV2
D: TRBD2
J: TRBJ2-2
CDR3: CATGLVDTGELFF
DNA: TGTGCCACGGGACTAGTTGACACCGGGGAGCTGTTTTTT

size: NA
V: TRBV2
D: TRBD1
J: TRBJ2-7
CDR3: CASRPGQGSYEQYF
DNA: TGTGCCAGCAGACCGGGACAGGGGTCCTACGAGCAGTACTTC

size: NA
V: TRBV25-1
D: TRBD1
J: TRBJ2-1
CDR3: CASSATPGQGANEQFF
DNA: TGTGCCAGCAGTGCAACCCCGGGACAGGGGGCAAATGAGCAGTTCTTC

size: NA
V: TRBV28
D: NA
J: TRBJ2-1
CDR3: CASSLPPLTYNEQFF
DNA: TGTGCCAGCAGTTTACCCCCACTTACCTACAATGAGCAGTTCTTC

size: NA
V: TRBV5-6
D: TRBD1
J: TRBJ1-2
CDR3: CASSLQDRANYGYTF
DNA: TGTGCCAGCAGCTTACAGGACAGGGCTAACTATGGCTACACCTTC

size: NA
V: TRBV5-5
D: NA
J: TRBJ2-3
CDR3: CASSLDRVPTDTQYF
DNA: TGTGCCAGCAGCTTGGACAGGGTTCCTACAGATACGCAGTATTTT

size: NA
V: TRBV7-8
D: NA
J: TRBJ2-2
CDR3: CASSPRVSGNTGELFF
DNA: TGTGCCAGCAGCCCCAGGGTTAGCGGGAACACCGGGGAGCTGTTTTTT

size: NA
V: TRBV15
D: NA
J: TRBJ1-1
CDR3: CATSSRDRESNTEAFF
DNA: TGTGCCACCAGCAGTAGAGATCGGGAGTCAAACACTGAAGCTTTCTTT

size: NA
V: TRBV7-9
D: TRBD2
J: TRBJ2-3
CDR3: CASSLVSLREGTDTQYF
DNA: TGTGCCAGCAGCTTAGTTTCCTTGCGGGAGGGCACAGATACGCAGTATTTT

size: once
V: TRBV5-4
D: TRBD2
J: TRBJ2-5
CDR3: CASSSGLARGGETQYF
DNA: TGTGCCAGCAGCAGCGGACTAGCTCGGGGTGGGGAGACCCAGTACTTC

size: NA
V: TRBV11-2
D: TRBD1
J: TRBJ1-1
CDR3: CASSPDRGTEAFF
DNA: TGTGCCAGCAGCCCGGACAGGGGTACTGAAGCTTTCTTT

size: NA
V: TRBV5-1
D: NA
J: TRBJ2-2
CDR3: CASSLGQLNTGELFF
DNA: TGCGCCAGCAGCTTGGGACAGTTGAACACCGGGGAGCTGTTTTTT

size: NA
V: TRBV25-1
D: NA
J: TRBJ2-1
CDR3: CASSEFGQISYNEQFF
DNA: TGTGCCAGCAGTGAATTCGGACAGATCTCCTACAATGAGCAGTTCTTC

size: once
V: TRBV27
D: TRBD1
J: TRBJ1-2
CDR3: CASSLSQGDGYTF
DNA: TGTGCCAGCAGTTTATCCCAGGGGGATGGCTACACCTTC

size: NA
V: TRBV5-1
D: TRBD2
J: TRBJ2-5
CDR3: CASSPGGGQETQYF
DNA: TGCGCCAGCAGCCCGGGAGGGGGACAAGAGACCCAGTACTTC

size: NA
V: TRBV29-1
D: TRBD1
J: TRBJ2-6
CDR3: CSVEGTGSLSGANVLTF
DNA: TGCAGCGTTGAGGGGACAGGGAGCCTCTCTGGGGCCAACGTCCTGACTTTC

size: NA
V: TRBV19
D: TRBD1
J: TRBJ1-5
CDR3: CASSIGDRGSGNQPQHF
DNA: TGTGCCAGTAGTATCGGAGACAGGGGGTCGGGCAATCAGCCCCAGCATTTT

size: NA
V: TRBV5-5
D: NA
J: TRBJ2-6
CDR3: CASLEGGGANVLTF
DNA: TGTGCCAGCCTTGAAGGCGGTGGGGCCAACGTCCTGACTTTC

size: NA
V: TRBV2
D: NA
J: TRBJ2-1
CDR3: CVWGVGVTSYNEQFF
DNA: TGTGTCTGGGGGGTTGGGGTCACCTCCTACAATGAGCAGTTCTTC

size: NA
V: TRBV5-1
D: NA
J: TRBJ2-2
CDR3: CASSLGRGPTGELFF
DNA: TGCGCCAGCAGCTTGGGTCGGGGTCCAACCGGGGAGCTGTTTTTT

size: NA
V: TRBV28
D: NA
J: TRBJ1-1
CDR3: CASRPSGLGYTEAFF
DNA: TGTGCCAGCAGGCCGTCGGGGTTAGGGTACACTGAAGCTTTCTTT

size: NA
V: TRBV27
D: NA
J: TRBJ2-7
CDR3: CASSNRGYEQYF
DNA: TGTGCCAGCAGCAACCGGGGCTACGAGCAGTACTTC

size: NA
V: TRBV19
D: NA
J: TRBJ1-4
CDR3: CASSPRGGYEKLFF
DNA: TGTGCCAGTAGTCCCCGGGGAGGCTACGAAAAACTGTTTTTT

size: NA
V: TRBV6-1
D: NA
J: TRBJ2-7
CDR3: CASSAGYEQYF
DNA: TGTGCCAGCAGTGCCGGTTACGAGCAGTACTTC

size: NA
V: TRBV18
D: TRBD1
J: TRBJ2-7
CDR3: CASSPAGGLSSYEQYF
DNA: TGTGCCAGCTCACCAGCAGGGGGCTTAAGCTCCTACGAGCAGTACTTC

size: NA
V: TRBV5-1
D: TRBD1
J: TRBJ2-5
CDR3: CASSWGTGYVETQYF
DNA: TGCGCCAGCAGCTGGGGGACAGGGTACGTAGAGACCCAGTACTTC

size: NA
V: TRBV6-5
D: NA
J: TRBJ1-4
CDR3: CASSSLQAPVSEKLFF
DNA: TGTGCCAGCAGTTCCTTACAGGCGCCCGTATCTGAAAAACTGTTTTTT

size: NA
V: TRBV6-5
D: NA
J: TRBJ1-2
CDR3: CASSYNRQGSGYTF
DNA: TGTGCCAGCAGTTATAATCGGCAAGGGAGCGGCTACACCTTC

size: NA
V: TRBV28
D: TRBD1
J: TRBJ1-5
CDR3: CASTPSAGGVESQPQHF
DNA: TGTGCCAGCACCCCCTCGGCAGGGGGCGTTGAAAGTCAGCCCCAGCATTTT

size: NA
V: TRBV18
D: NA
J: TRBJ2-7
CDR3: CASSPGTISYEQYF
DNA: TGTGCCAGCTCCCCCGGGACAATTAGCTACGAGCAGTACTTC

size: NA
V: TRBV15
D: TRBD2
J: TRBJ2-1
CDR3: CATSSASGAYNEQFF
DNA: TGTGCCACCAGCTCCGCTAGCGGGGCTTACAATGAGCAGTTCTTC

size: NA
V: TRBV11-3
D: TRBD2
J: TRBJ2-5
CDR3: CASSLGGGLRETQYF
DNA: TGTGCCAGCAGCTTAGGCGGGGGACTGAGAGAGACCCAGTACTTC

size: NA
V: TRBV7-2
D: NA
J: TRBJ1-1
CDR3: CASSLARPNTEAFF
DNA: TGTGCCAGCAGCTTAGCCAGGCCTAACACTGAAGCTTTCTTT